Included here is one T cell receptor beta chain sequence, with context. This clonotype was found a few times. Its antigen remains undetermined. Base qualities are not at hand, and no much larger clone is one base apart. The roughly 42 donors, aged about 6 to 95 years, were systemically healthy Caucasian individuals from Russia. Each donor gave around 9.5 milliliters of peripheral blood, collected into EDTA-treated Vacutainer tubes. Ficoll-Paque density-gradient centrifugation was used to isolate PBMCs, with at least 6 million obtained per sample. Trizol reagent was used to extract total RNA from PBMCs, with at least 5.5 micrograms per sample. The percentages of naive CD45RAhigh/CD27high T cells were determined by flow cytometry on a PBMC aliquot from every donor. Receptor libraries were prepared by 5' RACE. A second PCR of about 7 to 12 cycles was run with a J-beta primer mix and a sample-barcoded 5' primer. A unique molecular identifier was introduced onto each TCR beta cDNA molecule by a template-switch 5' adaptor carrying 12 random nucleotides. Each sample yielded at least 3 million CDR3-containing paired-end reads. First-strand cDNA synthesis was performed from all RNA using the Mint cDNA synthesis kit, with priming by a TRBC-specific oligonucleotide. All cDNA was treated with uracil-DNA glycosylase and then went through a first 18-cycle PCR with the universal primers M1SS and BC2_uni_R. In the original analysis: Each sample was normalized by randomly selecting 1 million high-quality reads, each carrying a distinct molecular identifier. Instead of being binned into consensus sequences, reads that shared molecular identifiers were thrown out. MiTCR, run with a Q25 quality threshold and the strictest error-elimination algorithm, handled CDR3 identification, clonotype clustering and error correction. A nonparametric unseen species model with Euler transformation was used to estimate lower-bound total TCR beta diversity. TCRdb reanalyzed the raw reads on its own, using fastp at Q25 for trimming and MiXCR for clone calling, and kept in-frame beta chains. Rows are combined by CDR3 protein, so each entry shows the most common genes and DNA. The V and J calls reflect TCRdb's pipeline rather than the authors' work. The sample has 1.5 million to 2 million distinct CDR3 sequences on record, about two fifths of them singletons. The ten largest clones represent 23% of the sample.

These data originate in a study of blood T cells in healthy people across ages (dated by TCRdb to 2014 to 2015). Concerning the study at large: In model experiments, template switching captured about one uniquely barcoded TCR beta cDNA molecule for every two T cells. The study measured age-related changes in TCR beta repertoire diversity using deep sequencing normalized with unique cDNA molecular identifiers. The donors were divided into four age groups: young (average about 15 years), middle-aged (under 40), aged (about 62) and long-lived (about 90). To avoid experimental bias, donors of different ages were distributed randomly across sequencing lanes. Using the same blood draw, the study looked at two additional independent replicas of 1 million unique cDNA reads for two donors, one aged 18 to 30 and the other aged 80 or older. General study outcomes and caveats: Bulk unsorted PBMC profiling prevented conclusive comparison of naive and antigen-experienced compartments. Compared with the aged group, the long-lived group had more naive CD4+ T cells, fewer expanded clones and increased TCR diversity, a pattern suggesting age selection. Total diversity estimates from one million sequenced T cells were considered lower bounds and underestimates. The percentage of naive T cells measured by flow cytometry correlated strongly with observed TCR beta diversity. Observed TCR beta diversity per million T cells fell roughly linearly with age, and a significant reduction was already apparent by age approximately 40. Because the CMV infection status of the donors was unknown, age-related changes in expanded clonotypes may potentially have been confounded.

Sequencing was performed on blood. This clonotype originated in a human donor in good health.

The sequenced DNA: TGTGCCAGCAGTTACCCGGGACTCGAAGCCGGAGGTGAGCAGTTCTTC. It codes for CASSYPGLEAGGEQFF. Recombination connected TRBV6-6 to TRBJ2-1, with TRBD2 tentatively as D gene (6 bases match). Looking up the germline V gene (reference sequence) yields CDR1 MNHNY and CDR2 SVGAGI. From the cysteine up to the phenylalanine, the CDR3 has a length of 16 residues. The retained sequence is limited to the CDR3, 48 bases, with the frame set at the first base. V is pared back by 2 bases and J by 9 bases, with 20 bases lying between the germline termini.